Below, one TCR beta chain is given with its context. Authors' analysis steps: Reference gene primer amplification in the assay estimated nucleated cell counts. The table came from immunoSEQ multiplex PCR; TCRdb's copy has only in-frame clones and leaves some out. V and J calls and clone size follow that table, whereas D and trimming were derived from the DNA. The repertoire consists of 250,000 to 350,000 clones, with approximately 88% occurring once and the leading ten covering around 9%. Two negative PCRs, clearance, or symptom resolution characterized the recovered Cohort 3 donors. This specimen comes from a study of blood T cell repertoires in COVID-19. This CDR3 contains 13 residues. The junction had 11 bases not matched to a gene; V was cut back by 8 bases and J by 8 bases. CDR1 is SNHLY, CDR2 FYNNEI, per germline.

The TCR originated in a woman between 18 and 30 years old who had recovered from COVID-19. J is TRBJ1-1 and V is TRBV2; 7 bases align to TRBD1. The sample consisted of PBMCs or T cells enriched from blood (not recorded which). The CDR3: CASWGTRTGEAFF. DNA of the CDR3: TGTGCCAGCTGGGGGACGCGGACAGGCGAAGCTTTCTTT.